This entry lists 7 T cell receptor beta chains sequenced from one sample in a study of graft-versus-host responses after intestinal transplantation. Libraries were prepared by immunoSEQ multiplex PCR; TCRdb keeps only in-frame clonotypes and omits some of them. The sample lists about 100,000 clones; approximately 88% were seen once. Antigens of these TCRs are unknown. Sequenced here: unstimulated CD4+ T cells sorted from spleen or lymph node cells, sampled before transplant. Source of these receptors: a human donor who was the organ donor for an intestinal transplant.

The chain uses TRBV11-2 and TRBJ2-6; TRBD1 agrees at 7 bases. In germline, CDR1 is SGHAT, CDR2 FQNNGV. The CDR3 is 19 residues long. Trimming at V came to 5 bases and at J to 0 bases, leaving 13 bases not matched to a gene. CDR3: CASSQGGRQGASGANVLTF. Written as DNA, the CDR3 is TGTGCCAGCAGCCAAGGGGGCCGACAGGGAGCCTCTGGGGCCAACGTCCTGACTTTC.

The chain joins TRBV29-1 to TRBJ1-1; maybe TRBD1 (5 bases). Germline V gives CDR1 SQVTM, CDR2 ANQGSEA. V was clipped by 1 base and J by 2 bases, with 11 bases between them. CDR3 length equals 14 residues. Here the CDR3 reads CSVEVGLDNTEAFF. The DNA for the CDR3 is TGCAGCGTTGAAGTGGGGCTGGACAACACTGAAGCTTTCTTT.

The chain combines TRBV19 with TRBJ1-2; a weak D match, TRBD1 (5 bases). Trimming left V 3 bases short and J 7 bases short, with 15 bases between. Looked up from germline, CDR1 is LNHDA and CDR2 is SQIVND (reference sequence). CDR3 length: 14 amino acids. The CDR3 loop reads CASSMVTRGLGYTF. As DNA, the CDR3 is TGTGCCAGTAGTATGGTGACACGGGGCCTTGGCTACACCTTC. Full variable domain (missing parts from reference TRBV19 and TRBJ1-2): DGGITQSPKYLFRKEGQNVTLSCEQNLNHDAMYWYRQDPGQGLRLIYYSQIVNDFQKGDIAEGYSVSREKKESFPLTVTSAQKNPTAFYLCASSMVTRGLGYTFGSGTRLTVV.

The chain employs TRBV6-6 and TRBJ2-5, with D possibly being TRBD1 or TRBD2 (5 bases each). The CDR3 is made up of 16 amino acids. Trimming removed 0 bases at V and 4 bases at J, with 15 bases between. Germline V gives CDR1 MNHNY, CDR2 SVGAGI (reference sequence). CDR3 region: CASSYSRTSGRETQYF. The CDR3 nucleotides read TGTGCCAGCAGTTACTCGCGGACATCGGGGCGAGAGACCCAGTACTTC.

The chain recombines TRBV6-5 with TRBJ1-1; D gene ambiguous. The length of the CDR3 is 13 residues. CDR1 MNHEY and CDR2 SVGAGI come from the germline V gene. Trimming left V 3 bases short and J 6 bases short, with 11 bases between. The CDR3: CASSYEKISEAFF. CDR3 coding DNA: TGTGCCAGCAGTTATGAAAAGATCTCTGAAGCTTTCTTT.

This chain joins TRBV28 and TRBJ1-2, with 7 positions matching TRBD1. V was pared by 7 bases and J by 0 bases, with 2 bases of the junction left unmatched. The CDR3 sequence is 13 residues long. CDR1 is MDHEN, CDR2 SYDVKM, per germline. For the CDR3, the DNA is TGTGCCAGCATCACAGGGGCTAACTATGGCTACACCTTC. The encoded protein is CASITGANYGYTF.

This chain uses TRBV6-1 with TRBJ1-5; the D gene is possibly TRBD1 (5 bases). The CDR3 length is 14 residues. Germline CDR1 is MNHNS and CDR2 is SASEGT. The ends were cut back, 2 bases at V and 3 bases at J, with 8 bases in the middle. This CDR3 is CASSETRDNQPQHF. In DNA form, the CDR3 reads TGTGCCAGCAGTGAAACCAGGGACAATCAGCCCCAGCATTTT.